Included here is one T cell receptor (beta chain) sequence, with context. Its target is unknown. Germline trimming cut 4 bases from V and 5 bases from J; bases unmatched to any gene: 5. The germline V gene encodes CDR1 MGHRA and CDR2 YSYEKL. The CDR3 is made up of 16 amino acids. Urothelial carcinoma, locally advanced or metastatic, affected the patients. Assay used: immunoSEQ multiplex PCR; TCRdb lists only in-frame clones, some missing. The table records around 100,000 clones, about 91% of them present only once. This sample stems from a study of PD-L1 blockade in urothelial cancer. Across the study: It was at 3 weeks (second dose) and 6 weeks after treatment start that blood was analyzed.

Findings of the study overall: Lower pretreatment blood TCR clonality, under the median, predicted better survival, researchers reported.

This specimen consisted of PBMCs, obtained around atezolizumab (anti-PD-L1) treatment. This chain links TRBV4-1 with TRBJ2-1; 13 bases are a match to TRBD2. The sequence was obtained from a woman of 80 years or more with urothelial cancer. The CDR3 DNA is TGCGCCAGCAGCCGGGCCGGGACTAGCGGGAACAATGAGCAGTTCTTC. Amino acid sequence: CASSRAGTSGNNEQFF.